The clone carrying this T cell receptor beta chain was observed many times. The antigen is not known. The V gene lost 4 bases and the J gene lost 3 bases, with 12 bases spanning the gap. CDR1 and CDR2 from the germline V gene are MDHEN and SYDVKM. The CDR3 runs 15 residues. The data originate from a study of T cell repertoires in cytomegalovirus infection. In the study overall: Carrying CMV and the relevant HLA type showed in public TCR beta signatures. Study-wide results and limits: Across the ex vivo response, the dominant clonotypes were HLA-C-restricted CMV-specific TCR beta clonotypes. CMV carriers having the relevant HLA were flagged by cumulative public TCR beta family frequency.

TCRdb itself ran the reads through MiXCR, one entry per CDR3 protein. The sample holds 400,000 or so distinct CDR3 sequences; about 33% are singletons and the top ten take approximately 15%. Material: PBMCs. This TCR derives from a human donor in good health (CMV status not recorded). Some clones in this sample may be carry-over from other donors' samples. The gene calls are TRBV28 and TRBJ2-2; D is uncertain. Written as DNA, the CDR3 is TGTGCCAGCAGTTCCGCTTCCAGCGACACCGGGGAGCTGTTTTTT. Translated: CASSSASSDTGELFF.